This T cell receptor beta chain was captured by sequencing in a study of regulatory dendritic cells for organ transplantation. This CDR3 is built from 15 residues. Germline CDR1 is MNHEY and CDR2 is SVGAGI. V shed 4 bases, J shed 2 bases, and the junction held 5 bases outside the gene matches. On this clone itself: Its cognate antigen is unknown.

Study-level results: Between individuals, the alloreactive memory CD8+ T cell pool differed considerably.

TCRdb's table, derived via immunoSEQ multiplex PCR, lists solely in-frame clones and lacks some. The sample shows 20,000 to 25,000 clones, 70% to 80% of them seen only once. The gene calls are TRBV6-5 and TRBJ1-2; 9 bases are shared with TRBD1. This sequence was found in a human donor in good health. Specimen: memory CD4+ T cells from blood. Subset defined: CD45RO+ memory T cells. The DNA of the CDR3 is TGTGCCAGCAGTTCCGGACAGGGGTCAAACTATGGCTACACCTTC. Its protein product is CASSSGQGSNYGYTF.